These T cell receptor beta chains were read from a single sample in a study of T-cell memory formation after mild COVID-19. MiXCR, run by TCRdb on the 5' RACE reads, gives a single entry per CDR3 protein. The table shows around 320,000 distinct CDR3 sequences, with around 28% occurring only once. Sample: PBMCs or a T cell subset sorted from them (not recorded which). The receptors shown here come from an adult woman who had mild COVID-19 (a few samples of this study predate the infection). Cell type and time point are not known. Each CDR3 is given with its conserved first and last residue. A D gene is named only where the DNA matches it firmly. The size field is filled for only some rows; it gives once, few, many or a size class.

abundance: NA; v_gene: TRBV12-3/TRBV12-4; d_gene: NA; j_gene: TRBJ2-7; CDR3nt: TGTGCCAGCAGTTTATCGACAGGCGGCGAGCAGTACTTC; CDR3aa: CASSLSTGGEQYF
abundance: once; v_gene: TRBV12-3/TRBV12-4; d_gene: NA; j_gene: TRBJ2-1; CDR3nt: TGTGCCAGCAGTGCAGGGACTCAGCAGTTCTTC; CDR3aa: CASSAGTQQFF
abundance: NA; v_gene: TRBV18; d_gene: NA; j_gene: TRBJ1-6; CDR3nt: TGTGCCAGCTCACCAGCGACAGGCAAGTCTAATTCACCCCTCCACTTT; CDR3aa: CASSPATGKSNSPLHF
abundance: NA; v_gene: TRBV7-9; d_gene: TRBD2; j_gene: TRBJ2-7; CDR3nt: TGTGCCAGCAGCTTGTCGGGACTAGCGGCCTACGAGCAGTACTTC; CDR3aa: CASSLSGLAAYEQYF
abundance: few; v_gene: TRBV7-9; d_gene: NA; j_gene: TRBJ1-1; CDR3nt: TGTGCCAGCAGCTCCGTGGGCAGGGTTAATACGGGAGGAGCTTTCTTT; CDR3aa: CASSSVGRVNTGGAFF
abundance: NA; v_gene: TRBV7-8; d_gene: TRBD1; j_gene: TRBJ2-1; CDR3nt: TGTGCCAGCAGCTCGAATTGGGACAGGACCCACAATGAGCAGTTCTTC; CDR3aa: CASSSNWDRTHNEQFF
abundance: NA; v_gene: TRBV12-3/TRBV12-4; d_gene: TRBD1; j_gene: TRBJ2-5; CDR3nt: TGTGCCAGCAGTCACAGGACAGGGGGCCAAGAGACCCAGTACTTC; CDR3aa: CASSHRTGGQETQYF
abundance: NA; v_gene: TRBV28; d_gene: NA; j_gene: TRBJ1-5; CDR3nt: TGTGCCAGCAGTCTAACCAGGCCTAGCAATCAGCCCCAGCATTTT; CDR3aa: CASSLTRPSNQPQHF
abundance: NA; v_gene: TRBV5-1; d_gene: NA; j_gene: TRBJ2-7; CDR3nt: TGCGCCAGCAGCTTGGATCCCCAATACGAGCAGTACTTC; CDR3aa: CASSLDPQYEQYF
abundance: NA; v_gene: TRBV3-1; d_gene: NA; j_gene: TRBJ2-5; CDR3nt: TGTGCCAGCCGGGGCTTCCAAGAGACCCAGTACTTC; CDR3aa: CASRGFQETQYF
abundance: few; v_gene: TRBV7-2; d_gene: TRBD1; j_gene: TRBJ2-2; CDR3nt: TGTGCCAGCAGCCTACGGACAGGGCCCGGGGAGCTGTTTTTT; CDR3aa: CASSLRTGPGELFF
abundance: NA; v_gene: TRBV10-3; d_gene: NA; j_gene: TRBJ2-3; CDR3nt: TGTGCCATCAGCGGGTTGGCAGATACGCAGTATTTT; CDR3aa: CAISGLADTQYF
abundance: few; v_gene: TRBV7-9; d_gene: NA; j_gene: TRBJ2-7; CDR3nt: TGTGCCAGCAGCCCCTTTTCGGGGCGGGACTACGAGCAGTACTTC; CDR3aa: CASSPFSGRDYEQYF